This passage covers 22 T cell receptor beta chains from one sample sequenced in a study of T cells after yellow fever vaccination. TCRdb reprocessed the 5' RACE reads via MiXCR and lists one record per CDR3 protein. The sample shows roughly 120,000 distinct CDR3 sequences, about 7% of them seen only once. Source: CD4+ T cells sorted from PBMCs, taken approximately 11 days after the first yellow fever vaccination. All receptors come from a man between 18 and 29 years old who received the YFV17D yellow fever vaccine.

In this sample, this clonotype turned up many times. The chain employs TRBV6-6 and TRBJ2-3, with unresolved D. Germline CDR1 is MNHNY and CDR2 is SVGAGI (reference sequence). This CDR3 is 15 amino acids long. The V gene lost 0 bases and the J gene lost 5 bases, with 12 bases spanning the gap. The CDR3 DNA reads TGTGCCAGCAGTTACTCGGGGAAGTTCCGAGATACGCAGTATTTT. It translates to CASSYSGKFRDTQYF.

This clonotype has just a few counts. The CDR3, as DNA: TGTGCCAGCAGCGGCGGGGGGGAGGCCCAGTACTTC. It translates to CASSGGGEAQYF. The chain joins TRBV7-2 to TRBJ2-5; 9 positions agree with TRBD2. The CDR3 length is 12 residues. Germline V CDR1 and CDR2: SGHTA, FQGNSA. Losses at the gene ends were 5 bases for V and 9 bases for J; bases not matched to a gene: 4.

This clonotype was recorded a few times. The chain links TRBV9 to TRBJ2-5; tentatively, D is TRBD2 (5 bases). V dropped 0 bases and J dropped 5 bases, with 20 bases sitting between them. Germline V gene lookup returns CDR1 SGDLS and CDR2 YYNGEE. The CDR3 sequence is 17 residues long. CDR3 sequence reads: CASSVGEGSAVSETQYF. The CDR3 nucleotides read TGTGCCAGCAGCGTAGGCGAGGGCAGCGCCGTCTCTGAGACCCAGTACTTC. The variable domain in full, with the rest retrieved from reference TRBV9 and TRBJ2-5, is DSGVTQTPKHLITATGQRVTLRCSPRSGDLSVYWYQQSLDQGLQFLIQYYNGEERAKGNILERFSAQQFPDLHSELNLSSLELGDSALYFCASSVGEGSAVSETQYFGPGTRLLVL.

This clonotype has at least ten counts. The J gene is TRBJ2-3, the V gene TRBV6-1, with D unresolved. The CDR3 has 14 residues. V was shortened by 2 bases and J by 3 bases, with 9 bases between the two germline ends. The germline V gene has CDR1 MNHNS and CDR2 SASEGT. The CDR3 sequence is CASSETQRTDTQYF. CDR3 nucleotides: TGTGCCAGCAGTGAAACACAGAGGACAGATACGCAGTATTTT.

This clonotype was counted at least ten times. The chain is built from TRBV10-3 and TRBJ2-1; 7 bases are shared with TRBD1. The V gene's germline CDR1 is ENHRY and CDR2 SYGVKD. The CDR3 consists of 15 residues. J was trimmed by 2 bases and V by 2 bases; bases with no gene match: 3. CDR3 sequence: CAISETQGTYNEQFF. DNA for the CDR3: TGTGCCATCAGTGAGACACAGGGGACCTACAATGAGCAGTTCTTC.

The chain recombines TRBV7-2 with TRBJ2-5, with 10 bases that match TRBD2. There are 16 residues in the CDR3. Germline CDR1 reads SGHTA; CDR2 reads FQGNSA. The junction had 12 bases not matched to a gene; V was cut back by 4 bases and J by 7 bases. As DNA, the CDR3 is TGTGCCAGCAGCTCGCAACTGAGAGCGGGGGGGGGGACCCAGTACTTC. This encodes CASSSQLRAGGGTQYF.

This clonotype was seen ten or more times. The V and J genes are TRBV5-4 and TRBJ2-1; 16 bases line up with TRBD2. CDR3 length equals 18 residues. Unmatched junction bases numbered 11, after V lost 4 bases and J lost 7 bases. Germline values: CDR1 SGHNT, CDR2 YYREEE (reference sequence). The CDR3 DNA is TGTGCCAGCAGCGGGGGACTAGCGGGGGGGCCCAGTGGGAATGAGCAGTTCTTC. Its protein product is CASSGGLAGGPSGNEQFF. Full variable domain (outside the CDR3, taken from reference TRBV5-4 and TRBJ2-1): ETGVTQSPTHLIKTRGQQVTLRCSSQSGHNTVSWYQQALGQGPQFIFQYYREEENGRGNFPPRFSGLQFPNYSSELNVNALELDDSALYLCASSGGLAGGPSGNEQFFGPGTRLTVL.

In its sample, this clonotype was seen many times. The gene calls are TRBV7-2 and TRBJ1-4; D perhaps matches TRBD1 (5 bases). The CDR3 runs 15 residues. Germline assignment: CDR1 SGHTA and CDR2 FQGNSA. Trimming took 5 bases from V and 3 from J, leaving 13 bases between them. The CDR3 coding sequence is TGTGCCAGCAGCCAGGGTATGCGTTCTAATGAAAAACTGTTTTTT. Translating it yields CASSQGMRSNEKLFF.

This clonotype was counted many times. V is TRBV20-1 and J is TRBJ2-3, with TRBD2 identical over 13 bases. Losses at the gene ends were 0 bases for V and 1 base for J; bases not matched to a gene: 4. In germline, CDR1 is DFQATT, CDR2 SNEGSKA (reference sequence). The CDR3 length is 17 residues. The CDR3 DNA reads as TGCAGTGCTAGAGATGCCGGGACTAGCGGGGGCACAGATACGCAGTATTTT. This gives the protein CSARDAGTSGGTDTQYF.

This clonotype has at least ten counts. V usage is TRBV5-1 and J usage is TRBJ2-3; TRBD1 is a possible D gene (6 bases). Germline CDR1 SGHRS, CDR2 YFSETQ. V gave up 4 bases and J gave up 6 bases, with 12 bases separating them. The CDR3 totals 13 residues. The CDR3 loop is CASSEQGSDTQYF. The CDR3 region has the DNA TGCGCCAGCAGCGAGCAGGGGTCGGATACGCAGTATTTT.

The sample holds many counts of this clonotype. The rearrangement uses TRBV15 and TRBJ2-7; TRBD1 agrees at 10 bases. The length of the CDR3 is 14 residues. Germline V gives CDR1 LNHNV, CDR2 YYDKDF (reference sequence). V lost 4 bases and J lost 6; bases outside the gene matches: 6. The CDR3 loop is CATSKRQGAGEQYF. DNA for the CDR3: TGTGCCACCAGCAAAAGACAGGGGGCTGGCGAGCAGTACTTC.

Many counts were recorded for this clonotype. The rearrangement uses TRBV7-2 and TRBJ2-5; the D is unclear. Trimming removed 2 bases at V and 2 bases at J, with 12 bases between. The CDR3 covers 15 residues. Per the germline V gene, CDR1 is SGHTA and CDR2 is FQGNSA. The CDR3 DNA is TGTGCCAGCAGCTTATTGGGGTACAAGCAAGAGACCCAGTACTTC. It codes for CASSLLGYKQETQYF. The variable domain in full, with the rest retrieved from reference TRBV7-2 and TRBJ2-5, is GAGVSQSPSNKVTEKGKDVELRCDPISGHTALYWYRQSLGQGLEFLIYFQGNSAPDKSGLPSDRFSAERTGGSVSTLTIQRTQQEDSAVYLCASSLLGYKQETQYFGPGTRLLVL.

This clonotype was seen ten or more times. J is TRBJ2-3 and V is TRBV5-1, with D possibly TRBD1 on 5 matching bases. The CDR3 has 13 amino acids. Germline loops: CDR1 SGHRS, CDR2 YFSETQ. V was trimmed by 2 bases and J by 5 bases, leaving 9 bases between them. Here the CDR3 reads CASSFEGEDTQYF. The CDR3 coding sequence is TGCGCCAGCAGCTTCGAAGGGGAAGATACGCAGTATTTT.

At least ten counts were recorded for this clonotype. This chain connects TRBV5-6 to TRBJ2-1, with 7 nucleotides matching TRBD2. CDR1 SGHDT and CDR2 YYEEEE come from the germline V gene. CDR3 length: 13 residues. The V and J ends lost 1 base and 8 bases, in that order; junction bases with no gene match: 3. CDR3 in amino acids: CASSLIRGDEQFF. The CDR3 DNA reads TGTGCCAGCAGCTTGATACGGGGGGATGAGCAGTTCTTC.

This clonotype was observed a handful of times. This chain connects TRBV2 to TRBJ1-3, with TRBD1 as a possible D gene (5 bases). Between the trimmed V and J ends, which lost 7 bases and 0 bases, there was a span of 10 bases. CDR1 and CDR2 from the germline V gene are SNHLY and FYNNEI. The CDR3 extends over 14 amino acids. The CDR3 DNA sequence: TGTGCCAGCATTCAGGGCTACTCTGGAAACACCATATATTTT. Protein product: CASIQGYSGNTIYF.

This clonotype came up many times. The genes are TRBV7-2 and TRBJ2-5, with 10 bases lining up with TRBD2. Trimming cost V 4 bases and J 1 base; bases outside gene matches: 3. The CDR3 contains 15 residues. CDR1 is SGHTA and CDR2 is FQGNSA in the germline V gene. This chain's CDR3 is CASSSRTSGQETQYF. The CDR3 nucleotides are TGTGCCAGCAGCTCCCGGACTAGCGGCCAAGAGACCCAGTACTTC.

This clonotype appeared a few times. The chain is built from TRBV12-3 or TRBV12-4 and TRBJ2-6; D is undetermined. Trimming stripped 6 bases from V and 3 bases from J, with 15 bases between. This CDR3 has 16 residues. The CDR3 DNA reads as TGTGCCAGCAGGCCCCTGACGCCCCATGGGGCCAACGTCCTGACTTTC. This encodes CASRPLTPHGANVLTF.

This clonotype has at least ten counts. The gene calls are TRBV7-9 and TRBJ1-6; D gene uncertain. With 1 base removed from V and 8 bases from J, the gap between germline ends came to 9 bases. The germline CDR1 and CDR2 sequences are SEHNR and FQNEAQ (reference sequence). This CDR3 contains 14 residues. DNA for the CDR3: TGTGCCAGCAGCTTAGGGGAAGGTTATTCACCCCTCCACTTT. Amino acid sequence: CASSLGEGYSPLHF.

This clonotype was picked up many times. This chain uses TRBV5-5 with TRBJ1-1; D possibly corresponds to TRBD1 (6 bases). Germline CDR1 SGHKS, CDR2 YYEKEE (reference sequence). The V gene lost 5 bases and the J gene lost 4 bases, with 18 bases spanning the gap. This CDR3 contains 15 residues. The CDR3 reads CASRLGADFGTEAFF. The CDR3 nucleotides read TGTGCCAGCAGACTGGGGGCCGACTTTGGCACTGAAGCTTTCTTT.

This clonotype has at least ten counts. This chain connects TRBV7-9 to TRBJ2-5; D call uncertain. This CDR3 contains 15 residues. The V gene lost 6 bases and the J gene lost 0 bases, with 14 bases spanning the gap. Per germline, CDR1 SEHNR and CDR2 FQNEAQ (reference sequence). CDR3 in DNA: TGTGCCAGCAGTAACGGATACACCTACCAAGAGACCCAGTACTTC. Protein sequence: CASSNGYTYQETQYF.

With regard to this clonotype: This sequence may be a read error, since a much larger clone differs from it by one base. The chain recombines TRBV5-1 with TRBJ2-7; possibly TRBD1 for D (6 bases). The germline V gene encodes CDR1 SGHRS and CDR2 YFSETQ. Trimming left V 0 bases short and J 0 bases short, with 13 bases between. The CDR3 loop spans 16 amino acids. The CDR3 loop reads CASSLGDLQGSYEQYF. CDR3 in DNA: TGCGCCAGCAGCTTGGGGGATCTACAGGGCTCCTACGAGCAGTACTTC. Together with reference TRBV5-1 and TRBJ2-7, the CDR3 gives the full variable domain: KAGVTQTPRYLIKTRGQQVTLSCSPISGHRSVSWYQQTPGQGLQFLFEYFSETQRNKGNFPGRFSGRQFSNSRSEMNVSTLELGDSALYLCASSLGDLQGSYEQYFGPGTRLTVT.

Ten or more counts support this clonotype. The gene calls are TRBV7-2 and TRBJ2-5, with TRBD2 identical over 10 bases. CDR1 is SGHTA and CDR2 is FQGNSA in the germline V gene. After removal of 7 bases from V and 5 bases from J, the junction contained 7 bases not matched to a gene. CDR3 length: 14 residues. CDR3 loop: CASTLQRGGETQYF. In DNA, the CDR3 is TGTGCCAGCACCCTACAGCGGGGGGGGGAGACCCAGTACTTC.